Detailed here is one T cell receptor (beta chain). Its matching antigen is unknown. This sample was taken from a study of cytomegalovirus exposure and HLA in healthy donors. Both 60 Vbeta primers and 13 Jbeta primers went into the PCR. Measured with immunoSEQ multiplex PCR; TCRdb has only the in-frame clones, and not every one. Of over 150,000 clones listed, just under 80% are singletons. Study outcomes and limitations: According to a later analysis, most TCR beta chains associated with CMV appeared HLA-restricted. Despite most TCR sequences being rare, some public TCRs occurred in many donors. Cytomegalovirus status was reportedly diagnosed by the classifier with high sensitivity and specificity.

The trim removed 4 bases at V and 4 bases at J, leaving 13 bases unmatched. The CDR3 sequence is 16 residues long. CDR1 is SGHNT, CDR2 YYREEE, per germline (reference sequence). The sequencing sample was made of PBMCs. The gene calls are TRBV5-4 and TRBJ1-1; 7 bases fit TRBD1. This TCR came from a woman in her forties or fifties in good health and CMV-seropositive. Here the CDR3 DNA reads TGTGCCAGCAGCCTGGGAACCCCGACAGGGATCACTGAAGCTTTCTTT. It specifies CASSLGTPTGITEAFF.